This T cell receptor (beta chain) appears in the sequencing data of a study of shared clonotypes between healthy human individuals (dated by TCRdb to the early 2020s). With respect to the entire study: Two women and a few men aged 18 to 49 years were included in the cohort. To estimate repertoire size and how much clonotypes are shared between individuals, the study performed deep sequencing of blood TCR repertoires from a few healthy adults. For each donor, CD4 naive and CD4 memory were each given three plates, CD8 naive was given two plates, and CD8 memory was given one plate. To increase sequencing depth and limit assay-specific biases, different laboratories used diverse techniques to prepare libraries and sequence TCR repertoires. Each donor's leukapheresis produced roughly between roughly 0.85 and 10 billion PBMCs.

V and J lose 3 bases and 0 bases, and a span of 9 bases separates them. For CDR1 and CDR2, the germline V gene (reference sequence) lists LNHDA and SQIVND. From the cysteine up to the phenylalanine, the CDR3 has a length of 14 residues. The sequence is cut down to CDR3 DNA, 42 bases in frame from base 1. As to this clone: What antigen it recognizes has not been identified. Qualities for individual bases were not recorded, and no much larger clone is one base off. The sample holds other DNA sequences that translate to the same CDR3.

Results the study describes overall, beyond this receptor: Incomplete sequencing was indicated by rarefaction of sorted-subset datasets, despite the large sequencing depth. Across a handful of donors, around 5% of naive CD4, roughly 3.5% of naive CD8, 2% to 2.5% of memory CD4, and 0.4% of memory CD8 clonotypes were shared. Larger estimated clonotype richness was generally found for naive subsets than for memory subsets. Higher generation probabilities were observed for clonotypes shared by all four sorted-subset donors than for non-shared clonotypes. Based on pairwise subsampling, the degree of clonotype sharing among donors was expected to be affected by sequencing depth. Sampling was limited to blood, and TCR repertoires in tissue likely differ from TCR repertoires in blood. Because the study included a small number of donors, the genetic and exposure-history diversity represented was limited.

Using the deep immunoSEQ assay, multiplex PCR amplified TCR CDR3 regions from genomic DNA. For each cell subset, the extracted genomic DNA was distributed evenly across all wells of several immunoSEQ 96-well plates, and each plate served as one replicate. For sorted subsets, roughly 200 ng of genomic DNA, equivalent to 25,000 to 35,000 T cell genomes, went into each replicate PCR. Purified libraries were measured with a Qubit 3.0 fluorometer, size-checked on a Bioanalyzer 2100, and measured again with the KAPA Library Quantification kit. Every immunoSEQ 96-well plate was sequenced on a dedicated single-read 150-cycle Illumina NextSeq 550 flow cell. The original pipeline was this. Because the immunoSEQ output held only junctional sequences and lacked quality scores, the filtering could not match the filtering applied to full-length reads. Sequences were annotated with PyIR, a Python wrapper for IgBLAST v1.9, and V/J genes and CDR3 were assigned using IMGT germline references. Any read was removed if the V/J assignment was weak (E-value above 1e-6), the CDR3 was missing, or the read contained stop codons, out-of-frame junctions, or ambiguous translated residues. V3J clonotypes were defined as sequences sharing an identical inferred V gene, J gene, and CDR3 amino acid sequence. Percentage overlap between repertoires was calculated by dividing the number of shared unique clonotypes by the size of the smaller repertoire. RTK rarefaction, the Chao1 estimator, and Recon v2.1 estimates of unobserved clonotypes were used to assess repertoire richness. Generation probabilities for all TCRbeta clonotypes obtained by the gDNA method from a handful of donors were computed using OLGA. This is the immuneACCESS table as TCRdb keeps it, with only in-frame sequences that have V and J called. A part of the clones is gone; compared with another copy, unresolved V genes explain less than half, and the rest is unexplained. V, J and clone size reflect that table, while D and trimming were determined from the DNA. This sample is represented by over 2 million clones; around 96% of them were singletons. Clones ranked in the top ten supply around 1.1% of the sample.

For the CD8 naive samples, CD45RO-negative cells were positively selected for CCR7, yielding a CD45RA+CCR7+ population from which TemRA cells were excluded. The donors were healthy, HIV-negative adults who had no recently reported acute infections or vaccinations. All donors were Caucasian adults living in Nashville, Tennessee, USA. Blood was collected by leukapheresis, and PBMCs were isolated by Ficoll-Histopaque density gradient centrifugation and then cryopreserved in liquid nitrogen vapor phase. Analytical flow cytometry was used to check the purity and quantity of each magnetically sorted T cell population. Genomic DNA was isolated from each sorted fraction and quantified by UV absorbance on a Nanodrop 2000c.

The sequence is built from TRBV19 and TRBJ2-7; the D gene cannot be named for sure. The sample taken for sequencing was naive CD8+ T cells sorted from blood. The meaning of the sample's cell subset or site label: CD45RA+CCR7+. The sequence was collected from a man younger than 35 in good health. The CDR3 protein: CASSIGPSSYEQYF. Read as DNA, the sequence is TGTGCCAGTAGTATCGGGCCGAGCTCCTACGAGCAGTACTTC.